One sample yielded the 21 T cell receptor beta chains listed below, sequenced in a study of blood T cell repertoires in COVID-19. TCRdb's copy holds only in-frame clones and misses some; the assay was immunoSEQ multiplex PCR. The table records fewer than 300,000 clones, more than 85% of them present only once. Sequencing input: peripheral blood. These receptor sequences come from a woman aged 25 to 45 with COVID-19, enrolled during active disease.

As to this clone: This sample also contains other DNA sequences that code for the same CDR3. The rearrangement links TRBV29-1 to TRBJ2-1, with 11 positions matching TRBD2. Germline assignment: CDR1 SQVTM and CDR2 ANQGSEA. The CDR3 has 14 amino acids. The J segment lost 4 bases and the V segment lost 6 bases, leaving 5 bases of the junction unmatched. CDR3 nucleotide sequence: TGCAGCGTGCCGGGACTAGCGGTTTACAATGAGCAGTTCTTC. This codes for CSVPGLAVYNEQFF.

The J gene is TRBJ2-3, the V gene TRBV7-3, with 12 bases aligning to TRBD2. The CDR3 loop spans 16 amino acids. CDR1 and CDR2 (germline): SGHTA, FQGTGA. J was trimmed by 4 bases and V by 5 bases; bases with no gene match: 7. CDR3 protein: CASSPQTSGRPDTQYF. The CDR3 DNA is TGTGCCAGCAGCCCGCAGACTAGCGGGAGACCAGATACGCAGTATTTT. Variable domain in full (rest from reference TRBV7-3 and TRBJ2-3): GAGVSQTPSNKVTEKGKYVELRCDPISGHTALYWYRQSLGQGPEFLIYFQGTGAADDSGLPNDRFFAVRPEGSVSTLKIQRTERGDSAVYLCASSPQTSGRPDTQYFGPGTRLTVL.

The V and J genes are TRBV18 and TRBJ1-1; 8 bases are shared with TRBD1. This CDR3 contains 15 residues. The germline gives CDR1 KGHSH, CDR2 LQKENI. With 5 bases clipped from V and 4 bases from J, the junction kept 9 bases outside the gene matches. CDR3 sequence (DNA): TGTGCCAGCTCAGGTCAGGGGGCGATGGGCACTGAAGCTTTCTTT. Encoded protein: CASSGQGAMGTEAFF.

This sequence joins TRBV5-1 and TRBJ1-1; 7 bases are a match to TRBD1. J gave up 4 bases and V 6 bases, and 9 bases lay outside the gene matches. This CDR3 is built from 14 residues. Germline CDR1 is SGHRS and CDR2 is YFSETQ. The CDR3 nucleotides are TGCGCCAGCAAGGGGGACAGCAGTGGCACTGAAGCTTTCTTT. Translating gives CASKGDSSGTEAFF. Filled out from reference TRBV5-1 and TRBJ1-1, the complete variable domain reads KAGVTQTPRYLIKTRGQQVTLSCSPISGHRSVSWYQQTPGQGLQFLFEYFSETQRNKGNFPGRFSGRQFSNSRSEMNVSTLELGDSALYLCASKGDSSGTEAFFGQGTRLTVV.

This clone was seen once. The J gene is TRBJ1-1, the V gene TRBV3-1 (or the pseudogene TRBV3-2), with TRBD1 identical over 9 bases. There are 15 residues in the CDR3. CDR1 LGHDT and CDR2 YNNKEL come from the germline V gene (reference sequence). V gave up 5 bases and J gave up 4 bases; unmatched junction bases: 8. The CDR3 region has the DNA TGTGCCAGCAGCTCCCCCGGGACAGGGCCCACTGAAGCTTTCTTT. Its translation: CASSSPGTGPTEAFF.

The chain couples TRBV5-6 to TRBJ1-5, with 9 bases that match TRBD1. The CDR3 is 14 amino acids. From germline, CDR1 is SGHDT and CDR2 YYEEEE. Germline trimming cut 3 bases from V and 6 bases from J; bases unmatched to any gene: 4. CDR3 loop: CASSYRGLGQPQHF. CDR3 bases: TGTGCCAGCAGCTACAGGGGGCTAGGTCAGCCCCAGCATTTT.

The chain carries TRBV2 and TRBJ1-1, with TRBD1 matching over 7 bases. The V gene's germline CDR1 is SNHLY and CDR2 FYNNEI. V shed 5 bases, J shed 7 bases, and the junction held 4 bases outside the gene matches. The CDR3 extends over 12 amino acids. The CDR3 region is CASSYRGGEAFF. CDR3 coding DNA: TGTGCCAGCAGTTACAGGGGAGGTGAAGCTTTCTTT.

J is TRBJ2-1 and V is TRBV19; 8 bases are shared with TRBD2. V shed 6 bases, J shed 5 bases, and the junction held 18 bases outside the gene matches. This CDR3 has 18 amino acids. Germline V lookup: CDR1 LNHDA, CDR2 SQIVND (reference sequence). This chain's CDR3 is CASSGYYGTRGVDNEQFF. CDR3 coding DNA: TGTGCCAGTAGCGGATACTACGGGACTAGAGGGGTCGACAATGAGCAGTTCTTC.

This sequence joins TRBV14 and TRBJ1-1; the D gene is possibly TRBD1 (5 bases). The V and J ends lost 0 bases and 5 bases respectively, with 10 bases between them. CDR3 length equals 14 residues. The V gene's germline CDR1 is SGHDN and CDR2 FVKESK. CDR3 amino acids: CASSQDQGGTEAFF. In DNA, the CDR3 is TGTGCCAGCAGCCAAGATCAGGGTGGTACTGAAGCTTTCTTT.

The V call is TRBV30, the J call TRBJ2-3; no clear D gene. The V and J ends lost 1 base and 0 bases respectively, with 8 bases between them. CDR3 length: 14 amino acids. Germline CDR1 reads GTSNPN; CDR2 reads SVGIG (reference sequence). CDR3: CAWSARRSTDTQYF. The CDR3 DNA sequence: TGTGCCTGGAGTGCTAGGCGGAGCACAGATACGCAGTATTTT.

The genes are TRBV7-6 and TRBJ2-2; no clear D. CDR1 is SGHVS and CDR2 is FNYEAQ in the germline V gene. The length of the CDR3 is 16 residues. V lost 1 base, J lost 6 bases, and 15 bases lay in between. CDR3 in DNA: TGTGCCAGCAGCTTAGGGGCCCCTCCGAGTTCCGGGGAGCTGTTTTTT. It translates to CASSLGAPPSSGELFF.

The CDR3 region is CASSNGAGGTEAFF. In DNA form, the CDR3 reads TGTGCCAGTAGTAACGGGGCCGGGGGCACTGAAGCTTTCTTT. The V and J genes are TRBV19 and TRBJ1-1; D possibly corresponds to TRBD1 (5 bases). The length of the CDR3 is 14 residues. V shed 4 bases and J shed 4 bases, with 13 bases lying between them. Germline CDR1 and CDR2: LNHDA and SQIVND (reference sequence).

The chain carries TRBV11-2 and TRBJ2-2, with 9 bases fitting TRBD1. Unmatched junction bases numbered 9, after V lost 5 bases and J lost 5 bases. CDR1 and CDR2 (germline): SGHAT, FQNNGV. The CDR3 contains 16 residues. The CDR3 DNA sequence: TGTGCCAGCAGCAGTACAGGGGGCGCAAATACCGGGGAGCTGTTTTTT. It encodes CASSSTGGANTGELFF.

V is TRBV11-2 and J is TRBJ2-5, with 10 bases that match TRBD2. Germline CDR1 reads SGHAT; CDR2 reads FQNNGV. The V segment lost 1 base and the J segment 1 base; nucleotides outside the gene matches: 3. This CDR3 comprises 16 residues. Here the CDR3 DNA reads TGTGCCAGCAGCTTAGTAACTAGCGGGGTCCAAGAGACCCAGTACTTC. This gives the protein CASSLVTSGVQETQYF.

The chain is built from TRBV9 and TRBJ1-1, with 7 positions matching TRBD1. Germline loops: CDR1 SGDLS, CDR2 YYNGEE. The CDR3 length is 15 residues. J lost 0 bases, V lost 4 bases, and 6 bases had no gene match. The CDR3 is CASSPPGTVNTEAFF. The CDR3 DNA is TGTGCCAGCAGCCCTCCCGGGACAGTGAACACTGAAGCTTTCTTT.

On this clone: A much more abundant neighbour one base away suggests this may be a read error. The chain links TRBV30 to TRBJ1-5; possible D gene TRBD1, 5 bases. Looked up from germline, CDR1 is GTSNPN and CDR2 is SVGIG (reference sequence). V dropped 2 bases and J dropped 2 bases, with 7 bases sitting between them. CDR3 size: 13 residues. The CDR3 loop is CAWSLQGNQPQHF. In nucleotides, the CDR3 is TGTGCCTGGAGTCTACAGGGCAATCAGCCCCAGCATTTT.

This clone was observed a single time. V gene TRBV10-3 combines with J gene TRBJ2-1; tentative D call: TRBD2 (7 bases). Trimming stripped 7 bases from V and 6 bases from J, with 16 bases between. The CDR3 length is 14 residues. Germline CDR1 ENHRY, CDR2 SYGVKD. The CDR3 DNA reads TGTGCCATCATGCGGGAGATAGGGGGCAATGAGCAGTTCTTC. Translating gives CAIMREIGGNEQFF.

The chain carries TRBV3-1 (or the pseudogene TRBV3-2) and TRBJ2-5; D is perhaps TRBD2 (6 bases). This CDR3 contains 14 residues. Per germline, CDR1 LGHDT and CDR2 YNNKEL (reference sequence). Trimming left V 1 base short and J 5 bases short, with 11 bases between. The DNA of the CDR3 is TGTGCCAGCAGCCAAGGGAGGGGCCCCGAGACCCAGTACTTC. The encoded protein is CASSQGRGPETQYF.

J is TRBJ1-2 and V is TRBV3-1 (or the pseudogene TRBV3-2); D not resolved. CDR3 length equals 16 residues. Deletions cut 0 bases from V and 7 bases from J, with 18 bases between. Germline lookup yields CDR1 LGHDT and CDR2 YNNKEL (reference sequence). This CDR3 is CASSQDYRQPRGGYTF. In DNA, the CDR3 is TGTGCCAGCAGCCAAGATTATCGGCAGCCCAGAGGTGGCTACACCTTC.

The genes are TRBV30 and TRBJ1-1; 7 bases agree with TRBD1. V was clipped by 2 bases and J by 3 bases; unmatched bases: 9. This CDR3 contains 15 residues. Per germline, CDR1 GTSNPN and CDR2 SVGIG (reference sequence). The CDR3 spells CAWSPSDRYDTEAFF. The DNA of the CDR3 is TGTGCCTGGAGTCCCTCGGACAGGTATGACACTGAAGCTTTCTTT.

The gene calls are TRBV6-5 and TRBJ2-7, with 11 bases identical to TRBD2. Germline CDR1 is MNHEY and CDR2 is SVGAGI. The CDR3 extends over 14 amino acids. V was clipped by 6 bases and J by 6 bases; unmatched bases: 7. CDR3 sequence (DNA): TGTGCCAGCAGCCCGGGACTAGCGGTCGGCGAGCAGTACTTC. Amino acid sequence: CASSPGLAVGEQYF.